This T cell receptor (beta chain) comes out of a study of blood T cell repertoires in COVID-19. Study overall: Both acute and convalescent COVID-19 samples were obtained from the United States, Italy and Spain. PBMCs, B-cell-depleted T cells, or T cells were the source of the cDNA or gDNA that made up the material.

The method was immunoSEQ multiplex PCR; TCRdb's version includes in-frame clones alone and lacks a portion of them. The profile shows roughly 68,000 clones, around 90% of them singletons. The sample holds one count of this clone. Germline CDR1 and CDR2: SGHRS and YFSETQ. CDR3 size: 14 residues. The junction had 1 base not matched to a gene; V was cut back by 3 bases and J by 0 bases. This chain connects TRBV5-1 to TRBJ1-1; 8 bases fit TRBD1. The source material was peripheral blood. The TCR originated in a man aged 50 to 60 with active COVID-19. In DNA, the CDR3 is TGCGCCAGCAGCTCGACAGGGGTGAACACTGAAGCTTTCTTT. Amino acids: CASSSTGVNTEAFF.